A selection of T cell receptor beta chains follows, all from one sample in a study of cytomegalovirus exposure and HLA in healthy donors. TCRdb's copy holds only in-frame clones and misses some; the assay was immunoSEQ multiplex PCR. The data show a few hundred thousand clones, 88% seen once. The sample consisted of PBMCs. The receptors were sampled from a woman aged 18-29 years in good health and CMV-seronegative. Both conserved end residues are part of each CDR3. Each record gives: J gene, clone size, V gene, D gene, CDR3 protein, CDR3 DNA. A D gene is named only where the DNA matches it firmly. Only some rows state a clone size, as once, few, many or a class for expanded clones.

TRBJ2-3 | NA | TRBV28 | NA | CASSLGGGRGDTQYF | TGTGCCAGCAGTTTAGGAGGGGGCCGTGGAGATACGCAGTATTTT
TRBJ2-7 | NA | TRBV28 | NA | CASSRPPTASGQYF | TGTGCCAGCAGTCGCCCCCCGACCGCGTCGGGGCAGTACTTC
TRBJ2-2 | NA | TRBV28 | TRBD2 | CASSPGLASGELFF | TGTGCCAGCAGTCCGGGACTAGCATCCGGGGAGCTGTTTTTT
TRBJ2-2 | NA | TRBV27 | NA | CASSFYGQSTGELFF | TGTGCCAGCAGTTTCTATGGACAAAGCACCGGGGAGCTGTTTTTT
TRBJ2-7 | NA | TRBV6-1 | TRBD2 | CASTNWQREVDEQYF | TGTGCCAGCACCAACTGGCAGCGGGAGGTCGACGAGCAGTACTTC
TRBJ2-3 | NA | TRBV15 | NA | CATSPDARSGTDTQYF | TGTGCCACCAGCCCGGACGCCAGGTCGGGGACAGATACGCAGTATTTT
TRBJ2-3 | NA | TRBV15 | NA | CATSRGVGASTDTQYF | TGTGCCACCAGCAGAGGGGTTGGAGCGTCCACAGATACGCAGTATTTT
TRBJ2-1 | NA | TRBV4-1 | TRBD1 | CASSQPTGIEQFF | TGCGCCAGCAGCCAACCGACAGGGATTGAGCAGTTCTTC
TRBJ2-4 | few | TRBV7-9 | NA | CASSLAPSQGNIQYF | TGTGCCAGCAGCTTAGCGCCCTCACAGGGAAACATTCAGTACTTC
TRBJ2-7 | NA | TRBV9 | NA | CASSVDRDSYEQYF | TGTGCCAGCAGCGTAGACAGGGATTCCTACGAGCAGTACTTC
TRBJ2-3 | NA | TRBV6-5 | TRBD2 | CASSRTSASTDTQYF | TGTGCCAGCAGTCGGACTAGCGCCAGCACAGATACGCAGTATTTT
TRBJ2-7 | NA | TRBV21-1 | NA | CASSHRLAGATVSEQYF | TGTGCCAGCAGCCACAGACTAGCGGGAGCTACGGTATCCGAGCAGTACTTC
TRBJ2-7 | NA | TRBV19 | TRBD2 | CASKRGEGVPSYEQYF | TGTGCCAGTAAGCGAGGGGAGGGAGTACCGTCCTACGAGCAGTACTTC
TRBJ1-2 | NA | TRBV6-1 | NA | CASSEERGTIF | TGTGCCAGCAGTGAAGAAAGGGGGACGATCTTC
TRBJ2-6 | once | TRBV11-2 | NA | CASSLVGAGANVLTF | TGTGCCAGCAGCTTAGTAGGGGCTGGGGCCAACGTCCTGACTTTC
TRBJ1-1 | NA | TRBV27 | TRBD1 | CASSPPRQGGTEAFF | TGTGCCAGCAGTCCCCCCCGACAGGGTGGTACTGAAGCTTTCTTT
TRBJ2-1 | once | TRBV28 | NA | CASSGADQRSYNEQFF | TGTGCCAGCAGTGGGGCCGATCAAAGGTCGTACAATGAGCAGTTCTTC
TRBJ2-7 | NA | TRBV14 | NA | CASSQASSSYEQYF | TGTGCCAGCAGCCAAGCGTCTAGCTCCTACGAGCAGTACTTC
TRBJ2-7 | NA | TRBV7-6 | TRBD1 | CASSLEGQGPYEQYF | TGTGCCAGCAGCTTAGAGGGACAGGGTCCCTACGAGCAGTACTTC
TRBJ2-1 | NA | TRBV29-1 | TRBD2 | CSVDRNLAGVFDEQFF | TGCAGCGTTGACCGCAACCTAGCGGGGGTTTTCGATGAGCAGTTCTTC
TRBJ2-7 | NA | TRBV27 | NA | CASSLSAPYEQYF | TGTGCCAGCAGTTTGAGTGCCCCCTACGAGCAGTACTTC
TRBJ1-1 | few | TRBV6-5 | NA | CASSPNRGGTEAFF | TGTGCCAGCAGTCCCAATAGGGGTGGGACTGAAGCTTTCTTT
TRBJ2-7 | NA | TRBV15 | NA | CATSREGQGGSYEQYF | TGTGCCACCAGCAGAGAAGGACAGGGAGGGTCCTACGAGCAGTACTTC
TRBJ2-7 | NA | TRBV6-1 | NA | CASSDSVRGDEQYF | TGTGCCAGCAGTGATTCCGTCAGGGGGGACGAGCAGTACTTC
TRBJ2-1 | NA | TRBV4-1 | NA | CASSQETRPWVQFF | TGCGCCAGCAGCCAAGAGACTAGGCCCTGGGTGCAGTTCTTC
TRBJ2-1 | NA | TRBV6-1 | NA | CASSLSGSSYNEQFF | TGTGCCAGCAGTCTTAGCGGTTCCTCCTACAATGAGCAGTTCTTC
TRBJ2-3 | NA | TRBV4-1 | TRBD1 | CASSQDEDRGTDTQYF | TGCGCCAGCAGCCAAGACGAAGACAGGGGCACAGATACGCAGTATTTT
TRBJ2-7 | NA | TRBV5-4 | TRBD1 | CASGPRDSSYEQYF | TGTGCCAGCGGACCCCGGGACAGTTCCTACGAGCAGTACTTC
TRBJ2-3 | NA | TRBV11-2 | NA | CASSVENRGSLDTQYF | TGTGCCAGCAGCGTTGAAAATCGGGGGAGCTTAGATACGCAGTATTTT
TRBJ1-5 | NA | TRBV19 | NA | CASNGQPNQPQHF | TGTGCCAGTAACGGACAGCCCAATCAGCCCCAGCATTTT
TRBJ2-1 | NA | TRBV18 | TRBD1 | CASSLTGGSYNEQFF | TGTGCCAGCTCACTCACAGGGGGCTCCTACAATGAGCAGTTCTTC
TRBJ2-7 | NA | TRBV12-5 | NA | CASGLDRAYEQYF | TGTGCTAGTGGTTTGGACAGGGCCTACGAGCAGTACTTC
TRBJ2-1 | NA | TRBV5-6 | TRBD2 | CASSFGLAGNNEQFF | TGTGCCAGCAGCTTTGGACTAGCGGGAAACAATGAGCAGTTCTTC
TRBJ2-7 | NA | TRBV28 | TRBD2 | CASSGLAGKVSYEQYF | TGTGCCAGCAGTGGTTTAGCGGGAAAGGTATCCTACGAGCAGTACTTC
TRBJ2-7 | NA | TRBV6-5 | NA | CASSYELGTAYEQYF | TGTGCCAGCAGTTACGAGCTGGGCACCGCATACGAGCAGTACTTC
TRBJ2-7 | NA | TRBV7-2 | NA | CASSRGTRTYEQYF | TGTGCCAGCAGCCGTGGGACTCGAACCTACGAGCAGTACTTC
TRBJ2-3 | NA | TRBV9 | TRBD2 | CASSGGGLAGVNTQYF | TGTGCCAGCAGCGGCGGCGGACTAGCGGGAGTGAATACGCAGTATTTT
TRBJ1-1 | NA | TRBV14 | NA | CASSQVLDFSTEAFF | TGTGCCAGCAGCCAAGTTTTAGATTTTTCCACTGAAGCTTTCTTT
TRBJ2-7 | NA | TRBV4-1 | TRBD2 | CASSHATSEVYEQYF | TGCGCCAGCAGCCATGCGACTAGCGAAGTCTACGAGCAGTACTTC
TRBJ2-1 | NA | TRBV9 | TRBD2 | CASTRRTSGTDEQFF | TGTGCCAGCACCCGCCGGACTAGCGGGACGGATGAGCAGTTCTTC
TRBJ2-5 | NA | TRBV7-2 | NA | CASSLARFSETQYF | TGTGCCAGCAGCTTAGCTAGATTCTCAGAGACCCAGTACTTC
TRBJ2-2 | few | TRBV27 | TRBD1 | CASSYGQGNGELFF | TGTGCCAGCAGTTACGGACAGGGAAACGGGGAGCTGTTTTTT
TRBJ2-1 | NA | TRBV9 | NA | CASSVANSYNEQFF | TGTGCCAGCAGCGTAGCGAACAGCTACAATGAGCAGTTCTTC
TRBJ1-6 | NA | TRBV14 | NA | CASSQVRGIVDSPLHF | TGTGCCAGCAGCCAAGTTAGGGGCATAGTGGATTCACCCCTCCACTTT
TRBJ1-1 | once | TRBV19 | NA | CASSPSGGREAFF | TGTGCCAGTAGTCCCTCGGGGGGCCGTGAAGCTTTCTTT
TRBJ2-5 | NA | TRBV9 | TRBD1 | CASGQDRGETQYF | TGTGCCAGCGGCCAAGACAGGGGGGAGACCCAGTACTTC
TRBJ1-2 | NA | TRBV4-1 | NA | CASSQDRRGIYGYTF | TGCGCCAGCAGCCAAGATCGCCGAGGGATCTATGGCTACACCTTC
TRBJ2-7 | NA | TRBV10-3 | TRBD2 | CAISESFSGAGGAYEQYF | TGTGCCATCAGTGAGTCGTTTTCCGGAGCGGGAGGGGCATACGAGCAGTACTTC
TRBJ2-7 | NA | TRBV28 | TRBD2 | CASRLAGATYEQYF | TGTGCCAGCAGGCTGGCGGGAGCAACCTACGAGCAGTACTTC
TRBJ1-1 | NA | TRBV6-6 | TRBD1 | CASLQGAVTEAFF | TGTGCCAGTCTACAGGGGGCCGTCACTGAAGCTTTCTTT
TRBJ2-7 | NA | TRBV5-1 | TRBD2 | CASSLWGGSNYEQYF | TGCGCCAGCAGCTTGTGGGGCGGGAGTAACTACGAGCAGTACTTC
TRBJ2-7 | NA | TRBV6-5 | NA | CASSYRYEQYF | TGTGCCAGCAGTTACCGGTACGAGCAGTACTTC
TRBJ2-3 | NA | TRBV5-1 | NA | CASSSGSLGGTDTQYF | TGCGCCAGCAGCTCGGGGTCTCTTGGAGGGACAGATACGCAGTATTTT
TRBJ2-3 | NA | TRBV27 | NA | CASRVTYSTDTQYF | TGTGCCAGCAGGGTTACATATAGCACAGATACGCAGTATTTT
TRBJ2-7 | NA | TRBV7-3 | NA | CASSPGRGGYEQYF | TGTGCCAGCAGCCCCGGGCGGGGAGGCTACGAGCAGTACTTC
TRBJ1-1 | few | TRBV28 | NA | CASSLLGDTEAFF | TGTGCCAGCAGTTTATTAGGGGACACTGAAGCTTTCTTT
TRBJ2-7 | NA | TRBV5-6 | NA | CASTLGGAREQYF | TGTGCCAGCACCCTGGGGGGGGCGCGGGAGCAGTACTTC
TRBJ2-3 | NA | TRBV7-2 | TRBD2 | CASTPQSGSADTQYF | TGTGCCAGCACCCCCCAGAGCGGGAGTGCAGATACGCAGTATTTT
TRBJ2-7 | NA | TRBV9 | NA | CASSVDLGGYEQYF | TGTGCCAGCAGCGTAGATCTAGGGGGCTACGAGCAGTACTTC
TRBJ2-7 | NA | TRBV7-2 | TRBD2 | CASSSRTSGSRYEQYF | TGTGCCAGCAGCTCCAGAACTAGCGGGAGTAGGTACGAGCAGTACTTC